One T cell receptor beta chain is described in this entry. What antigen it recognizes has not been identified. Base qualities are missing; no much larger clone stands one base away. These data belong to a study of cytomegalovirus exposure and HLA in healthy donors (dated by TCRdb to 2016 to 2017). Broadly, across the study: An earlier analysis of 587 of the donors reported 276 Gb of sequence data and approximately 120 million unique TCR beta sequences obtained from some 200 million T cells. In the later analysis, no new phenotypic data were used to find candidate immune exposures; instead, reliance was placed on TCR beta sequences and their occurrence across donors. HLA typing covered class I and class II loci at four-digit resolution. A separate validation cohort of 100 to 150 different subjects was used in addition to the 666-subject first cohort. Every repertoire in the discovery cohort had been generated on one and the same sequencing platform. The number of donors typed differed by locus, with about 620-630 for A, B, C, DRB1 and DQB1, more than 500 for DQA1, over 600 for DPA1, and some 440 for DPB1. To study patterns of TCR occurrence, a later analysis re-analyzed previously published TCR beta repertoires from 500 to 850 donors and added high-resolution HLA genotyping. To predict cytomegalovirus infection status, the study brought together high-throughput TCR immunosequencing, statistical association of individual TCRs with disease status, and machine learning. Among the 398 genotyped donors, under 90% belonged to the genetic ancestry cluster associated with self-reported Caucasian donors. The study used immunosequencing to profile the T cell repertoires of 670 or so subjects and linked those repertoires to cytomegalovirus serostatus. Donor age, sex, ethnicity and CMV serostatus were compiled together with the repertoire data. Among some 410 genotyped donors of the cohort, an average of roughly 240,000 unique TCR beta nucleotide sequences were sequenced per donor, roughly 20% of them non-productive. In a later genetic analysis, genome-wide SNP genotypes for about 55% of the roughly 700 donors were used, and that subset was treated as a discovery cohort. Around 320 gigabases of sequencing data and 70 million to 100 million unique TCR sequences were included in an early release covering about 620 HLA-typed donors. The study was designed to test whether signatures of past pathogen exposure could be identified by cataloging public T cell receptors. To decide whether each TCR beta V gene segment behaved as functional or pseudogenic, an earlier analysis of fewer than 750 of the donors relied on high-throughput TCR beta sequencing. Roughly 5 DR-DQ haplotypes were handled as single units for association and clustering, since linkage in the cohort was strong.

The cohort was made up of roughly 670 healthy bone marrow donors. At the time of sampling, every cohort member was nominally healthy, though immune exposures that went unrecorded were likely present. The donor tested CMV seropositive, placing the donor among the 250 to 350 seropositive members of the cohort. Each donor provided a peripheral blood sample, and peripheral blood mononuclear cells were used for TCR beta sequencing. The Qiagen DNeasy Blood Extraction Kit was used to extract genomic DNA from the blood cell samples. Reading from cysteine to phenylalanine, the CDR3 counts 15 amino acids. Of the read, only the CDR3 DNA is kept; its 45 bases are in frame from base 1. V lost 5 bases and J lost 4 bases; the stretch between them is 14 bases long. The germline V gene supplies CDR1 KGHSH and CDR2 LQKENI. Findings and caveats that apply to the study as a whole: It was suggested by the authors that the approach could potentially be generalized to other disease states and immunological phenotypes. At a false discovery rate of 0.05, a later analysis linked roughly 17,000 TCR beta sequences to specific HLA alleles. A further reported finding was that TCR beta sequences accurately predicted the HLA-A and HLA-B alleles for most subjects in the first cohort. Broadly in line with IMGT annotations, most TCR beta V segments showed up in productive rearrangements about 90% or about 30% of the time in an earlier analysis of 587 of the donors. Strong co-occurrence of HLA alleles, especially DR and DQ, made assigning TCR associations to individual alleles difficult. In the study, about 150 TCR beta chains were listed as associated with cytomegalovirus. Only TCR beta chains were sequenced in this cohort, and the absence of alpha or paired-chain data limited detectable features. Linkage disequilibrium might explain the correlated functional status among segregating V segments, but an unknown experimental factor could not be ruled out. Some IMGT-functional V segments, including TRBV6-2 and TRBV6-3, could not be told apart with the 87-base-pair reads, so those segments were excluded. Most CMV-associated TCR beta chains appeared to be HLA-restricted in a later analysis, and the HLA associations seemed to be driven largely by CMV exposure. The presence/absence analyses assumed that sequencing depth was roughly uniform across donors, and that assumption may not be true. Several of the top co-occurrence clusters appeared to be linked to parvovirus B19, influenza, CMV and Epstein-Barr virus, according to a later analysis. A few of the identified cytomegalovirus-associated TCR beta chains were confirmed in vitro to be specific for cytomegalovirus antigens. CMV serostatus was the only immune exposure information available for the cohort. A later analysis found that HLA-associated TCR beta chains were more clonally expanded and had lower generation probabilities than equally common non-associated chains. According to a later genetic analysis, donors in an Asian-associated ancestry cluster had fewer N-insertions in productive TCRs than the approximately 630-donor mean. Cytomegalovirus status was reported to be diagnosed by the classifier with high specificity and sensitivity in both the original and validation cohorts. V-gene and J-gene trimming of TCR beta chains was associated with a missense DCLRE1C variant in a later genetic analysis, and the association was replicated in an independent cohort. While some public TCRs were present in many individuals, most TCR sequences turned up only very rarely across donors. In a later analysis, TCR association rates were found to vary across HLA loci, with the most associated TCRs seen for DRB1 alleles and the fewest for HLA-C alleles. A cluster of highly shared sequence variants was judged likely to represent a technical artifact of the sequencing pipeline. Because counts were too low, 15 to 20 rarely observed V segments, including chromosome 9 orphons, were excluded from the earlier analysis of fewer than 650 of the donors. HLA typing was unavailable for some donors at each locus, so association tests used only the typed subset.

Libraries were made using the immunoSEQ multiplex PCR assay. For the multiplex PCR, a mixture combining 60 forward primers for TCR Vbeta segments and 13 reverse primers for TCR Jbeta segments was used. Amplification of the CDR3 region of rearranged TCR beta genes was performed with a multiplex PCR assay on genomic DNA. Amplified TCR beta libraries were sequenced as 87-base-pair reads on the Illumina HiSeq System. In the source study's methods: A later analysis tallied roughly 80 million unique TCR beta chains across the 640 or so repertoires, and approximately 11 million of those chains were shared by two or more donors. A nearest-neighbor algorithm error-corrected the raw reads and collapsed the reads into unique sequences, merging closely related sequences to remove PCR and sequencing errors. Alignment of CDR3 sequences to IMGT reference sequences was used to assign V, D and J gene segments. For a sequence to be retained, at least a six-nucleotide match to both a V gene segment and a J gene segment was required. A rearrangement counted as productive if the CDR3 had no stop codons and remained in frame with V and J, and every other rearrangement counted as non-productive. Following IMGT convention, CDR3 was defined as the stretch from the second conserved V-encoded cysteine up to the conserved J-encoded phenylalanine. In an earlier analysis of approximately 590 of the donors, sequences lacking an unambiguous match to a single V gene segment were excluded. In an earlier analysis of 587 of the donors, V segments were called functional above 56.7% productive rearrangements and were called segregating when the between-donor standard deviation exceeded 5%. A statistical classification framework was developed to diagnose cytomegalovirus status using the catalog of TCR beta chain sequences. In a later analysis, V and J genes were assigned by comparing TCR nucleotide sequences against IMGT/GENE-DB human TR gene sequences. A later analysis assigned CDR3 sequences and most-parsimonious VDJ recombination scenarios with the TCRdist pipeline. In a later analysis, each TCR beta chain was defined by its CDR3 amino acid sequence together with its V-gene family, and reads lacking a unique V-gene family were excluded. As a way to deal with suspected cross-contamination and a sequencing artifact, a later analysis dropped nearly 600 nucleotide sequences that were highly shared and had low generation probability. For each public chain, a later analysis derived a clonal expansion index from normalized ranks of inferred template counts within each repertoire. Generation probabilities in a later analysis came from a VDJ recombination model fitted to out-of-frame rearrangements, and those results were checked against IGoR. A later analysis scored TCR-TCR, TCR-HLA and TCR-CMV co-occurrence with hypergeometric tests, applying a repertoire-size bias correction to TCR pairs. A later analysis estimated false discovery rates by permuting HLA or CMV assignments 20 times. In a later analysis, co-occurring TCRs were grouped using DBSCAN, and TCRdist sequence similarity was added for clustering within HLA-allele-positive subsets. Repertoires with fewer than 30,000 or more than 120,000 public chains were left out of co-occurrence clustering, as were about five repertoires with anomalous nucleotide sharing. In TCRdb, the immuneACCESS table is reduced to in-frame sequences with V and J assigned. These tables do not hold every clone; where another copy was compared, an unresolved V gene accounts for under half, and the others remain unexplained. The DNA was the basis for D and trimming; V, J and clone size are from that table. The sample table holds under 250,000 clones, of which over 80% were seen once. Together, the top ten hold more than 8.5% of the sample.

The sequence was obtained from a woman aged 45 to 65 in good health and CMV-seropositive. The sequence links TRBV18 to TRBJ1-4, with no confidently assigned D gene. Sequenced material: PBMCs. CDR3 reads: CASSEQRQSNEKLFF. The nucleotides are TGTGCCAGCTCAGAACAGAGACAAAGTAATGAAAAACTGTTTTTT.